These T cell receptor beta chains were read from a single sample in a study of identical twins. Each CDR3 protein gets one entry after TCRdb re-called the 5' RACE reads with MiXCR. Altogether 520,000 or so distinct CDR3 sequences are present, 22% being singletons, with the ten largest covering 0.8% to 1%. These data are also associated with another study on T cells expressing NK-cell markers.

The source material was CD4+ T cells sorted from blood. Receptor source: a young woman in good health. CDR3s include the opening cysteine and the closing phenylalanine or tryptophan. The D gene is left open where the match is weak. A clone size is listed for some rows: how often the clone was seen (once, few, many), or a class if it is expanded.

TRBV20-1	16	TRBJ2-1	NA	NA	TGCAGGGCAAATCAGCGGGCGGCGCACTCCTACAATGAGCAGTTCTTC	CRANQRAAHSYNEQFF
TRBV5-6	15	TRBJ2-5	NA	NA	TGTGCCAGCAGCCTACGGGATGGTCTCCAAGAGACCCAGTACTTC	CASSLRDGLQETQYF
TRBV2	15	TRBJ2-2	NA	NA	TGTGCCAGCAGATTAGGACGCGAGCCGGCCGGGGAGCTGTTTTTT	CASRLGREPAGELFF
TRBV5-1	13	TRBJ2-2	NA	few	TGCGCCAGCAGCCCCGGACAACCCGGGGAGCTGTTTTTT	CASSPGQPGELFF
TRBV7-2	16	TRBJ2-3	NA	NA	TGTGCCAGCAGCTTGAAAGCGGGAAGGGGGCGAGATACGCAGTATTTT	CASSLKAGRGRDTQYF
TRBV7-2	16	TRBJ1-5	TRBD1	NA	TGTGCCAGCAGCGCTAACAGGGGCCTTAGCAATCAGCCCCAGCATTTT	CASSANRGLSNQPQHF
TRBV6-1	16	TRBJ2-1	TRBD2	NA	TGTGCCAGCAGTCGGACTAGCGGGATCACCTACAATGAGCAGTTCTTC	CASSRTSGITYNEQFF
TRBV5-1	16	TRBJ2-1	NA	few	TGCGCCAGCAGCGCGAACCCTGGGGGCCGCTACAATGAGCAGTTCTTC	CASSANPGGRYNEQFF
TRBV10-3	15	TRBJ2-1	TRBD1	many	TGTGCCGCGGACCAGACAGGGGGCTCCTACAATGAGCAGTTCTTC	CAADQTGGSYNEQFF
TRBV7-3	16	TRBJ2-2	TRBD2	few	TGTGCCAGCAGGGTTAGCGGGGGGACGAACACCGGGGAGCTGTTTTTT	CASRVSGGTNTGELFF
TRBV11-2	18	TRBJ2-3	NA	NA	TGTGCCAGCAGCTTAACAAGGGCCGCCCGACTAATGACAGATACGCAGTATTTT	CASSLTRAARLMTDTQYF
TRBV12-3/TRBV12-4	14	TRBJ1-5	TRBD1	NA	TGTGCCAGCCAGGGACAGGGGAACAATCAGCCCCAGCATTTT	CASQGQGNNQPQHF
TRBV20-1	14	TRBJ2-5	TRBD2	few	TGCAGTGCTACCATAGCGGGAGGGCAAGAGACCCAGTACTTC	CSATIAGGQETQYF
TRBV10-3	13	TRBJ2-1	NA	many	TGTGCCAGTCGTAGCGACTCCTACAATGAGCAGTTCTTC	CASRSDSYNEQFF
TRBV7-9	15	TRBJ2-1	TRBD2	NA	TGTGCCAGCAGCTTATACGGCGGGGGGGTCGATGAGCAGTTCTTC	CASSLYGGGVDEQFF
TRBV20-1	15	TRBJ1-5	TRBD1	NA	TGCAGTGCTAGGAGACAGGGAAGGGGGAATCAGCCCCAGCATTTT	CSARRQGRGNQPQHF
TRBV7-9	17	TRBJ2-7	TRBD1	NA	TGTGCCAGCAGCCATGGGGGAACAGGGGGTCCCTCCTACGAGCAGTACTTC	CASSHGGTGGPSYEQYF
TRBV6-5	16	TRBJ2-1	TRBD2	NA	TGTGCCAGCAGTTACTCGCAGACTAGCGGGGGTAGTGAGCAGTTCTTC	CASSYSQTSGGSEQFF
TRBV12-5	14	TRBJ2-7	TRBD1	NA	TGTGCTAGTGGTTCCAGTGACAGGGCCGGCGAGCAGTACTTC	CASGSSDRAGEQYF
TRBV12-3/TRBV12-4	14	TRBJ2-5	NA	many	TGTGCCAGCAGTATTTCTGGAGGGAGAGAGACCCAGTACTTC	CASSISGGRETQYF
TRBV4-2	15	TRBJ2-7	TRBD1	few	TGTGCCAGCAGTACGAGAAGCGGACAGGACTACGAGCAGTACTTC	CASSTRSGQDYEQYF
TRBV7-2	14	TRBJ2-7	NA	many	TGTGCCAGCAGCTTACAGGGGTCCTCCTACGAGCAGTACTTC	CASSLQGSSYEQYF
TRBV7-9	12	TRBJ2-7	NA	many	TGTGCCAGCAGCTTCATCTCCTACGAGCAGTACTTC	CASSFISYEQYF
TRBV20-1	12	TRBJ1-2	TRBD1	few	TGCAGTGCCCAAGGGGGCGACTATGGCTACACCTTC	CSAQGGDYGYTF
TRBV5-6	14	TRBJ2-7	NA	few	TGTGCCAGCAGCTTAATTTCCGTTTCCTACGAGCAGTACTTC	CASSLISVSYEQYF
TRBV25-1	12	TRBJ2-7	NA	many	TGTGCCAGCAGTGAATCCGGCTACGAGCAGTACTTC	CASSESGYEQYF
TRBV20-1	13	TRBJ2-3	NA	NA	TGCAGTGCCATAAGAGGGGCCGAAGATACGCAGTATTTT	CSAIRGAEDTQYF
TRBV30	15	TRBJ2-5	TRBD2	NA	TGTGCCTGGAGTGTACACCTAGCGGGAGTGGGGACCCAGTACTTC	CAWSVHLAGVGTQYF
TRBV25-1	16	TRBJ2-7	TRBD2	NA	TGTGCCAGCAGTGACCCGGGACGGGGGGTTGCCTACGAGCAGTACTTC	CASSDPGRGVAYEQYF
TRBV20-1	11	TRBJ2-4	TRBD1	few	TGCAGTGCTGGTGGCGGAGACAGGGTAAACTTC	CSAGGGDRVNF
TRBV25-1	11	TRBJ2-1	NA	few	TGTGCCAGCAGTGAAGGGGTAGAGCAGTTCTTC	CASSEGVEQFF
TRBV11-2	14	TRBJ2-2	TRBD1	NA	TGTGCCAGCAGGCCTCACAGGGGGCCTGGGGAGCTGTTTTTT	CASRPHRGPGELFF
TRBV12-3/TRBV12-4	13	TRBJ1-1	NA	few	TGTGCCAGCAGATTTAGGGTCGCGGTTGAAGCTTTCTTT	CASRFRVAVEAFF
TRBV20-1	14	TRBJ2-4	TRBD2	NA	TGCAGTGCTAGGTATAGCGGGATAGGTGACATTCAGTACTTC	CSARYSGIGDIQYF
TRBV5-1	17	TRBJ2-5	TRBD2	few	TGCGCCAGCAGCTTGATGGGACCGGGGGGGTCCCAAGAGACCCAGTACTTC	CASSLMGPGGSQETQYF
TRBV5-1	15	TRBJ2-1	NA	few	TGCGCCAGCAGCTTGTTTGGGGGGCGAGACAATGAGCAGTTCTTC	CASSLFGGRDNEQFF
TRBV5-1	12	TRBJ1-2	NA	once	TGCGCCAGCAGCTCCACTGTCTATGGCTACACCTTC	CASSSTVYGYTF
TRBV9	12	TRBJ1-2	NA	few	TGTGCCAGCAGCACGGGAACAGGTTCCCACACCTTC	CASSTGTGSHTF
TRBV27	17	TRBJ2-2	TRBD2	NA	TGTGCCAGCAGTTTATCGCCAGCGGGGGCGAACACCGGGGAGCTGTTTTTT	CASSLSPAGANTGELFF
TRBV12-3/TRBV12-4	14	TRBJ1-6	TRBD1	few	TGTGCCAGCAGTAGGGGACAGGTTGGGTCACCCCTCCACTTT	CASSRGQVGSPLHF
TRBV6-2/TRBV6-3	14	TRBJ1-1	NA	NA	TGTGCCAGCAGTGATCGAACGCCGCCAATTGAAGCTTTCTTT	CASSDRTPPIEAFF
TRBV20-1	11	TRBJ2-7	NA	many	TGCAGTGTCGGGGATCCCTACGAGCAGTACTTC	CSVGDPYEQYF
TRBV10-1	14	TRBJ1-6	TRBD1	many	TGCGCCAGCAGCCTGGACAGGGGAGGCTCACCCCTCCACTTT	CASSLDRGGSPLHF
TRBV5-1	14	TRBJ2-5	NA	many	TGCGCCAGCAGCTTCGCAGGTCTTCGCGAGACCCAGTACTTC	CASSFAGLRETQYF
TRBV19	15	TRBJ2-2	NA	few	TGTGCCAGTAGTATCGCTCTTACGAACACCGGGGAGCTGTTTTTT	CASSIALTNTGELFF
TRBV30	13	TRBJ2-7	NA	NA	TGTGCCTCCCGCCGGGGATCCACCTACGAGCAGTACTTC	CASRRGSTYEQYF
TRBV6-2/TRBV6-3	15	TRBJ2-1	TRBD2	NA	TGTGCCAGCAGTCTTTGGGCAGGGAGGGGCGGTGAGCAGTTCTTC	CASSLWAGRGGEQFF
TRBV5-1	15	TRBJ2-1	TRBD2	many	TGCGCCAGCATCGGACTAGCGGGAGGGCCGGGTGAGCAGTTCTTC	CASIGLAGGPGEQFF
TRBV7-9	13	TRBJ1-1	NA	NA	TGTGCCAGCAGCCAAGGGGAGTACACTGAAGCTTTCTTT	CASSQGEYTEAFF
TRBV5-1	16	TRBJ2-5	TRBD2	few	TGCGCCAGCAGCTTCCCGGCGGGGGGGCTCCAAGAGACCCAGTACTTC	CASSFPAGGLQETQYF
TRBV12-3/TRBV12-4	14	TRBJ2-7	TRBD2	NA	TGTGCCAGCAGTTTATTGCGGGGGGCTGCCGAGCAGTACTTC	CASSLLRGAAEQYF
TRBV24-1	16	TRBJ2-2	TRBD1	NA	TGTGCCACCAGTGATGAGGACAGGGCACACACCGGGGAGCTGTTTTTT	CATSDEDRAHTGELFF
TRBV6-1	16	TRBJ1-4	NA	once	TGTGCCAGCAGCCGGGACGGAGTTGCAACTAATGAAAAACTGTTTTTT	CASSRDGVATNEKLFF
TRBV20-1	14	TRBJ1-5	NA	many	TGCAGTGCTAGAGATGGGCCAGTGCATCAGCCCCAGCATTTT	CSARDGPVHQPQHF
TRBV20-1	15	TRBJ2-3	NA	few	TGCAGTGCTAGAGATCGAGGGGGGATGAGAGATACGCAGTATTTT	CSARDRGGMRDTQYF
TRBV2	19	TRBJ2-1	TRBD2	NA	TGTACCAGCAGTTTTATTCTGACTAGGTCTAGCGGGGTAAACAATGAGCAGTTCTTC	CTSSFILTRSSGVNNEQFF
TRBV20-1	15	TRBJ2-5	NA	NA	TGCAGTGCTTTACCGGACGGACTTACGCAAGAGACCCAGTACTTC	CSALPDGLTQETQYF